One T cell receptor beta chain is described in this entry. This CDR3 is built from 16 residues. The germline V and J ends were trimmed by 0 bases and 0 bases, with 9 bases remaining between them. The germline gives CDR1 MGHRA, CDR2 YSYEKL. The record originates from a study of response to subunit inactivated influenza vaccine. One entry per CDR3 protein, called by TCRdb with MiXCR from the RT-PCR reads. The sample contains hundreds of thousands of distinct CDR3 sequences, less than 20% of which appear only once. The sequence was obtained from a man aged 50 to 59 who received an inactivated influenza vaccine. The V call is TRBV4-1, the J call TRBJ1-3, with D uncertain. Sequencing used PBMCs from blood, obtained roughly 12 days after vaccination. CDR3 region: CASSQEMSSSGNTIYF. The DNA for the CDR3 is TGCGCCAGCAGCCAAGAAATGAGTAGCTCTGGAAACACCATATATTTT.